This TCR beta chain emerged from a study of regulatory T cells in long-lasting Graves disease. Whole-study results and caveats: Persistent cases of Graves' showed reduced TCR diversity relative to newly diagnosed patients. Results may be inaccurate due to the small sample size. TRBV28, TRBJ1-2 and TRBJ2-5 emerged as the favored segments in persistent disease. New patients shared more than 950 public clonotypes, and persistent patients shared more, with 2,741.

As for this clonotype: The antigen remains unidentified.

V shed 1 base and J shed 4 bases, with 6 bases lying between them. Germline V gives CDR1 SGHTA, CDR2 FQGNSA. The CDR3 is 13 amino acids. The time point was: persistent/refractory GD, antithyroid drugs over 5 years with positive TRAb. PBMC-extracted RNA yielded the TCR library. Through Arm-PCR of CDR3 regions and iRepertoire HTBI primers, TCR beta libraries were built. TCRdb recomputed calls from the multiplex PCR reads with MiXCR, one row per CDR3 protein. The sample has 310,000 or so distinct CDR3 sequences, around a fifth seen once. The sample consisted of peripheral blood mononuclear cells (PBMCs), taken when the disease was refractory, from a patient treated with antithyroid drugs. V and J are TRBV7-2 and TRBJ2-3; D gene ambiguous. The clonotype was recovered from a female donor with Graves disease. Written as DNA, the CDR3 is TGTGCCAGCAGCTTAGTGGGCCCAGATACGCAGTATTTT. It translates to CASSLVGPDTQYF. The complete variable domain, with remaining parts taken from reference TRBV7-2 and TRBJ2-3, reads GAGVSQSPSNKVTEKGKDVELRCDPISGHTALYWYRQSLGQGLEFLIYFQGNSAPDKSGLPSDRFSAERTGGSVSTLTIQRTQQEDSAVYLCASSLVGPDTQYFGPGTRLTVL.